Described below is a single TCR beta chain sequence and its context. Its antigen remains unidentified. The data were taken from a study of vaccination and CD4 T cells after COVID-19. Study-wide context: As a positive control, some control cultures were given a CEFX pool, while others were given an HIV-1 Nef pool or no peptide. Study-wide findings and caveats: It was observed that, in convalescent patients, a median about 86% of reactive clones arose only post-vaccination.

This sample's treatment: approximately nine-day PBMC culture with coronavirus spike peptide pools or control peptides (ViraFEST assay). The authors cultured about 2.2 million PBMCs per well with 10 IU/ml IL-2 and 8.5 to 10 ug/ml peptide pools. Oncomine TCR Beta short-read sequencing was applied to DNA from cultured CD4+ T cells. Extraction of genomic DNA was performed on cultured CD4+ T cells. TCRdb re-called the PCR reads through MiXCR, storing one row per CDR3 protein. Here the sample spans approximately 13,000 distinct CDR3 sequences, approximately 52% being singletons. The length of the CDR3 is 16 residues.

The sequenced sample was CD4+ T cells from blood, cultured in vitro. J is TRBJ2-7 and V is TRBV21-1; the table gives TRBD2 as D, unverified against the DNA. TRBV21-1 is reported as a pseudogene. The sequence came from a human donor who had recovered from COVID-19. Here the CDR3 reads CASSNLTSGRRDEQYF. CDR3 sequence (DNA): TGTGCCAGCAGCAACTTGACTAGCGGGAGGAGGGACGAGCAGTACTTC.